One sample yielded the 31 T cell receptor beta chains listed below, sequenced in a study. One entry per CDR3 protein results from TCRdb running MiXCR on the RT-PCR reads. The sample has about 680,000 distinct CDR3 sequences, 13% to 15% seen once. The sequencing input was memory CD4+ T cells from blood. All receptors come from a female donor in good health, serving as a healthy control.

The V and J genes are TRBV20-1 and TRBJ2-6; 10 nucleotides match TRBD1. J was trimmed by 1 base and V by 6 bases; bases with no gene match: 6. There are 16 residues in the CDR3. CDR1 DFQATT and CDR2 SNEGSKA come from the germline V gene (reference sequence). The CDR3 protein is CSARPGQGSGANVLTF. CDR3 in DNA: TGCAGTGCCCGGCCGGGACAGGGGTCTGGGGCCAACGTCCTGACTTTC.

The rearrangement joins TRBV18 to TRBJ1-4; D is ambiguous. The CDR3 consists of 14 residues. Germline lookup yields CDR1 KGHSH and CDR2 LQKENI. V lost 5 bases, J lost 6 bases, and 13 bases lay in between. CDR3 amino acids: CASSIGKFDEKLFF. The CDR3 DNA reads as TGTGCCAGCTCAATCGGAAAATTCGATGAAAAACTGTTTTTT.

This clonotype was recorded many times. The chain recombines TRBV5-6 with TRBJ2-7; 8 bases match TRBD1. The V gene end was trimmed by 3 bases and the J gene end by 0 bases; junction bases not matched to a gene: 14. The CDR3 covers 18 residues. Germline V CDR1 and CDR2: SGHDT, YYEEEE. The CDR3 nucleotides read TGTGCCAGCAGCTCCGACAGGGGCCGGACGATATTCTCCTACGAGCAGTACTTC. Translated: CASSSDRGRTIFSYEQYF.

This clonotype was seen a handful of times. The CDR3 is CASSLQGGGAEQYF. In nucleotides, the CDR3 is TGTGCCAGCAGTCTCCAGGGAGGTGGGGCCGAGCAGTACTTC. The gene calls are TRBV27 and TRBJ2-7; tentative D call: TRBD2 (6 bases). Germline CDR1 is MNHEY and CDR2 is SMNVEV (reference sequence). Trimming pared 5 bases from V and 6 bases from J, leaving 17 bases between. The length of the CDR3 is 14 residues.

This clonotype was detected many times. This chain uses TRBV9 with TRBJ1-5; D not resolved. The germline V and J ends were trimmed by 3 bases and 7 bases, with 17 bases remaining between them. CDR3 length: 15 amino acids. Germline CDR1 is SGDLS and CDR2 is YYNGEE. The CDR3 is CASSATGGKYQPQHF. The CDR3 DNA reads TGTGCCAGCAGCGCCACTGGAGGGAAGTACCAGCCCCAGCATTTT.

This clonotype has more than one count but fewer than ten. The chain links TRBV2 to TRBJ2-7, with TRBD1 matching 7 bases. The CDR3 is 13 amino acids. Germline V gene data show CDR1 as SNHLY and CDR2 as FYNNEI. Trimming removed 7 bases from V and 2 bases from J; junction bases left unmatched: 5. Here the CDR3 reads CASNDRDPYEQYF. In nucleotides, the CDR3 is TGTGCCAGCAATGACAGGGACCCCTACGAGCAGTACTTC.

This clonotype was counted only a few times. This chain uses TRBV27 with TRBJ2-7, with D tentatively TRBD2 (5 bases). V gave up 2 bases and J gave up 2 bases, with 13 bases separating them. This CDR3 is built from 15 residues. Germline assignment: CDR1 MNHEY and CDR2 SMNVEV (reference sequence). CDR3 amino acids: CASSLQIGETYEQYF. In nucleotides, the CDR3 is TGTGCCAGCAGTTTACAAATTGGGGAGACCTACGAGCAGTACTTC.

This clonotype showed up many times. DNA of the CDR3: TGCGCCAGCAGCTTGCAGGGGGAGGACATTCAGTACTTC. This translates into CASSLQGEDIQYF. The gene calls are TRBV5-1 and TRBJ2-4; D may be TRBD1 (7 bases). The germline CDR1 and CDR2 sequences are SGHRS and YFSETQ. The length of the CDR3 is 13 residues. The ends were cut back, 1 base at V and 8 bases at J, with 10 bases in the middle. Full variable domain (remainder filled in from reference TRBV5-1 and TRBJ2-4): KAGVTQTPRYLIKTRGQQVTLSCSPISGHRSVSWYQQTPGQGLQFLFEYFSETQRNKGNFPGRFSGRQFSNSRSEMNVSTLELGDSALYLCASSLQGEDIQYFGAGTRLSVL.

The CDR3 loop reads CSARVMTSGITDTQYF. The CDR3 DNA follows: TGCAGTGCTAGAGTCATGACTAGCGGGATCACAGATACGCAGTATTTT. The genes are TRBV20-1 and TRBJ2-3; 11 bases align to TRBD2. The CDR3 is 16 amino acids. Germline lookup yields CDR1 DFQATT and CDR2 SNEGSKA (reference sequence). J gave up 2 bases and V 1 base, and 5 bases lay outside the gene matches.

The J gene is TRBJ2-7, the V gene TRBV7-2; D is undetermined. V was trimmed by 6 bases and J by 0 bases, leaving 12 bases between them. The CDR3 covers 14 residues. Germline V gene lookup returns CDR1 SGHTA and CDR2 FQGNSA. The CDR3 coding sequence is TGTGCCAGCAGTCCCGATGTGCGCTCCTACGAGCAGTACTTC. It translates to CASSPDVRSYEQYF.

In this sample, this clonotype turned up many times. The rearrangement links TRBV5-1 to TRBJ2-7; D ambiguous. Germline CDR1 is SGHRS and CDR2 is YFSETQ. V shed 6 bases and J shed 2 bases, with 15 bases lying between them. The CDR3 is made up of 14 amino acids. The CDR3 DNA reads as TGCGCCAGCAAGGAGTCGACATCGCCCTACGAGCAGTACTTC. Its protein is CASKESTSPYEQYF. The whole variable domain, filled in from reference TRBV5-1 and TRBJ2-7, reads KAGVTQTPRYLIKTRGQQVTLSCSPISGHRSVSWYQQTPGQGLQFLFEYFSETQRNKGNFPGRFSGRQFSNSRSEMNVSTLELGDSALYLCASKESTSPYEQYFGPGTRLTVT.

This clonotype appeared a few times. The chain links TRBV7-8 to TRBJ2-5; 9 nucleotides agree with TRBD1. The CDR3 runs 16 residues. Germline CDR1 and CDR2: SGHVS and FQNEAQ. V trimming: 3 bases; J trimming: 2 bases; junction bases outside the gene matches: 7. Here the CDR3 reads CASSLMGTGNQETQYF. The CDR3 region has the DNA TGTGCCAGCAGCTTGATGGGGACAGGGAATCAAGAGACCCAGTACTTC.

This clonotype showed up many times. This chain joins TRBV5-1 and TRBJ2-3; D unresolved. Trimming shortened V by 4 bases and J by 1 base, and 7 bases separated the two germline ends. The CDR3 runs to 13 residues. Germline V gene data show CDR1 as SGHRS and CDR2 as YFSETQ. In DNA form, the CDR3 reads TGCGCCAGCAGCGGGGAAGGCACAGATACGCAGTATTTT. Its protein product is CASSGEGTDTQYF.

The CDR3 DNA reads as TGCAGTGCTAGAGACTCCAAAGGGGGTAGGGGAAAACCCTACGAGCAGTACTTC. Encoded protein: CSARDSKGGRGKPYEQYF. This chain connects TRBV20-1 to TRBJ2-7; TRBD1 might be the D (6 bases). CDR1 DFQATT and CDR2 SNEGSKA come from the germline V gene (reference sequence). V was pared by 0 bases and J by 2 bases, with 23 bases between. The CDR3 sequence is 18 residues long.

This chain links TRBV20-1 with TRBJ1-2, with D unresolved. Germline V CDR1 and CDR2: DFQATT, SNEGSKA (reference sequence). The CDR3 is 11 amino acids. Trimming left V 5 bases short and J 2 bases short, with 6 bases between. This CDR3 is CSAPDNYGYTF. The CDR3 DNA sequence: TGCAGTGCTCCTGACAACTATGGCTACACCTTC.

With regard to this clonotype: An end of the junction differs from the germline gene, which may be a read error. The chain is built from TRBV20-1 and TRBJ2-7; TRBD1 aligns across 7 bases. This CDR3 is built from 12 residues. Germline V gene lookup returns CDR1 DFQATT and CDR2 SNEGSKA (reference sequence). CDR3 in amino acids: CSASRGRGFQLF. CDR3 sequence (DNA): TGCAGTGCTAGTCGCGGCAGGGGGTTTCAATTATTC.

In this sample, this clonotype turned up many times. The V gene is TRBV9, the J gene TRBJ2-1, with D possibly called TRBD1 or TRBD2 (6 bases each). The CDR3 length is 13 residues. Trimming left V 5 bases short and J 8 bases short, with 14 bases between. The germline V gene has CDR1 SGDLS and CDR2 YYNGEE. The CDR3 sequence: CASSLRGVDEQFF. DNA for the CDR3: TGTGCCAGCAGTTTAAGGGGGGTCGATGAGCAGTTCTTC.

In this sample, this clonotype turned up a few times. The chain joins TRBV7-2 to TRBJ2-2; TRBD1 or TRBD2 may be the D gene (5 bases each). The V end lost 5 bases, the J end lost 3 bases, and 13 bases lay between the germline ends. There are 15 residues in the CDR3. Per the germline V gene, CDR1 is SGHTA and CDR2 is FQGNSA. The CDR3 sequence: CASSPRQGHTGELFF. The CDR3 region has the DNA TGTGCCAGCAGCCCGCGGCAGGGACACACCGGGGAGCTGTTTTTT.

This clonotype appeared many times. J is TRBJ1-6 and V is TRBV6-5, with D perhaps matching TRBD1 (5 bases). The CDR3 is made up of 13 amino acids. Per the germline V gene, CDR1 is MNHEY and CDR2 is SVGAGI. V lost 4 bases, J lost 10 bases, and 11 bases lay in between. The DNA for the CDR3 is TGTGCCAGCAGTTTAAGGGGCGACTCACCCCTCCACTTT. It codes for CASSLRGDSPLHF.

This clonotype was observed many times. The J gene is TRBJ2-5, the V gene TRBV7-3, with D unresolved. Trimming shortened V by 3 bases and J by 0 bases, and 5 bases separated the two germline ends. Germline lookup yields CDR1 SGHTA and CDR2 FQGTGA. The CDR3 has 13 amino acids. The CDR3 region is CASSFGNQETQYF. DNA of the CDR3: TGTGCCAGCAGCTTTGGAAACCAAGAGACCCAGTACTTC.

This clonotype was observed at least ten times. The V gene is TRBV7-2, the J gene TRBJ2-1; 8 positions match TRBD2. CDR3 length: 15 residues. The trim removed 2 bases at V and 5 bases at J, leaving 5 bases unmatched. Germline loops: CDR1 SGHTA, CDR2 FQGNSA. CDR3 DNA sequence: TGTGCCAGCAGCTTACAGTCGGGGGGGAACAATGAGCAGTTCTTC. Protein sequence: CASSLQSGGNNEQFF. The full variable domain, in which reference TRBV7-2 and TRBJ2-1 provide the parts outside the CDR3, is GAGVSQSPSNKVTEKGKDVELRCDPISGHTALYWYRQSLGQGLEFLIYFQGNSAPDKSGLPSDRFSAERTGGSVSTLTIQRTQQEDSAVYLCASSLQSGGNNEQFFGPGTRLTVL.

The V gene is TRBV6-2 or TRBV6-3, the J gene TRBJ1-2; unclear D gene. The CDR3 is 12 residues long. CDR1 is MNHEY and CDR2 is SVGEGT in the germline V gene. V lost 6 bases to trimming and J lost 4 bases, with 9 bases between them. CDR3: CASRFGGYGYTF. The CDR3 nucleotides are TGTGCCAGCAGATTCGGAGGCTATGGCTACACCTTC.

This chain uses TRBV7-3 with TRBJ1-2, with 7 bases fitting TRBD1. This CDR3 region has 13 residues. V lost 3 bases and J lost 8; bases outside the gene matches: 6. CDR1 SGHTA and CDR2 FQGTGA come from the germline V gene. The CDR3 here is CASSFQGGEGYTF. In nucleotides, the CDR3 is TGTGCCAGCAGCTTTCAGGGGGGAGAAGGCTACACCTTC.

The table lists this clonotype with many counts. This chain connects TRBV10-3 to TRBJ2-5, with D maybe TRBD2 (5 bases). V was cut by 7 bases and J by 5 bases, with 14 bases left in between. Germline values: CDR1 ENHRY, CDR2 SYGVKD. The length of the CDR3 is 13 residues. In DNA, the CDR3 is TGTGCCATCACCGACTCGGGGAAGGAGACCCAGTACTTC. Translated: CAITDSGKETQYF.

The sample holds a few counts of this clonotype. The CDR3, as DNA: TGTGCCAGCAGTTCCAGTGTGGGTACCGGAAACACCATATATTTT. Amino acids: CASSSSVGTGNTIYF. The chain recombines TRBV12-3 or TRBV12-4 with TRBJ1-3, with no clear D. The CDR3 length is 15 residues. V was cut by 4 bases and J by 4 bases, with 14 bases left in between.

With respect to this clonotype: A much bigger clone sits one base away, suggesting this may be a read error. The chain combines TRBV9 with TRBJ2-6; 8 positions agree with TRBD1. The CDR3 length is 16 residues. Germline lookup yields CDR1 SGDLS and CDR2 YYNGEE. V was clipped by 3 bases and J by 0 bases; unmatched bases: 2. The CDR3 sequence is CASSGDRTSGANVLTF. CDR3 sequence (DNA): TGTGCCAGCAGCGGGGACAGGACCTCTGGGGCCAACGTCCTGACTTTC.

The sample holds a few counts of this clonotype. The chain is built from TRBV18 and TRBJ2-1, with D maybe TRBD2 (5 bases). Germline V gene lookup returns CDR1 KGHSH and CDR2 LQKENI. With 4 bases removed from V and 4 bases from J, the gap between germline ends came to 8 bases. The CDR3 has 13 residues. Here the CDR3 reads CASSRGIYNEQFF. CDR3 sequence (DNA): TGTGCCAGCTCACGAGGGATTTACAATGAGCAGTTCTTC.

CDR3 region: CSVLNAGGNTIYF. The DNA for the CDR3 is TGCAGCGTTTTAAATGCGGGTGGAAACACCATATATTTT. The rearrangement uses TRBV29-1 and TRBJ1-3; unclear D gene. Deletions cut 5 bases from V and 3 bases from J, with 11 bases between. The CDR3 totals 13 residues. Germline-derived CDR1 and CDR2 are SQVTM and ANQGSEA. The complete variable domain, with remaining parts taken from reference TRBV29-1 and TRBJ1-3, reads SAVISQKPSRDICQRGTSLTIQCQVDSQVTMMFWYRQQPGQSLTLIATANQGSEATYESGFVIDKFPISRPNLTFSTLTVSNMSPEDSSIYLCSVLNAGGNTIYFGEGSWLTVV.

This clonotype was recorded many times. The CDR3 bases are TGTGCCACCAGTGTCGGGTCACAAGAGACCCAGTACTTC. It is translated as CATSVGSQETQYF. This chain uses TRBV24-1 with TRBJ2-5, with D uncertain. The V end was cut by 5 bases, the J end by 2 bases, with 8 bases between. Germline V gene lookup returns CDR1 KGHDR and CDR2 SFDVKD. This CDR3 has 13 amino acids.

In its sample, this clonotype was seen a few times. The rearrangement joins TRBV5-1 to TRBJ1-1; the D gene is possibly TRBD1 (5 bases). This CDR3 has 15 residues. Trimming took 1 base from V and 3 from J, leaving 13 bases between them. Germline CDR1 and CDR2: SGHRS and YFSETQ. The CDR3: CASSLRDPGDTEAFF. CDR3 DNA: TGCGCCAGCAGCTTGAGGGACCCTGGGGACACTGAAGCTTTCTTT.

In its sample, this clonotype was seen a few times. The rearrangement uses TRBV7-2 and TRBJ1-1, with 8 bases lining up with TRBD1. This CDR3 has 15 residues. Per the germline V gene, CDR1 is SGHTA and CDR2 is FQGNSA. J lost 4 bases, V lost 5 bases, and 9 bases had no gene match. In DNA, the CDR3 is TGTGCCAGCAGCCGCATGACAGGGGCGGGCACTGAAGCTTTCTTT. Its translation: CASSRMTGAGTEAFF.